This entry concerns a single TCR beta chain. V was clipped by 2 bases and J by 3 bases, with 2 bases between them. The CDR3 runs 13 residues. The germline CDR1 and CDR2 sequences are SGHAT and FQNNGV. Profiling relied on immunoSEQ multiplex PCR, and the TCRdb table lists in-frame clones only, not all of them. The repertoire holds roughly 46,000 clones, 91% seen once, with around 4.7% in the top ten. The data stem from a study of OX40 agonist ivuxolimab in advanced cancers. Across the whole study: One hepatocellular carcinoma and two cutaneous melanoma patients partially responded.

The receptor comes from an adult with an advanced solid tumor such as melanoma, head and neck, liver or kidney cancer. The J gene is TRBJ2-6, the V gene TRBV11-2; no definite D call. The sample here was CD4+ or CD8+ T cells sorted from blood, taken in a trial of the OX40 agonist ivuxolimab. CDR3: CASSLFGANVLTF. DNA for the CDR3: TGTGCCAGCAGCTTATTTGGGGCCAACGTCCTGACTTTC.